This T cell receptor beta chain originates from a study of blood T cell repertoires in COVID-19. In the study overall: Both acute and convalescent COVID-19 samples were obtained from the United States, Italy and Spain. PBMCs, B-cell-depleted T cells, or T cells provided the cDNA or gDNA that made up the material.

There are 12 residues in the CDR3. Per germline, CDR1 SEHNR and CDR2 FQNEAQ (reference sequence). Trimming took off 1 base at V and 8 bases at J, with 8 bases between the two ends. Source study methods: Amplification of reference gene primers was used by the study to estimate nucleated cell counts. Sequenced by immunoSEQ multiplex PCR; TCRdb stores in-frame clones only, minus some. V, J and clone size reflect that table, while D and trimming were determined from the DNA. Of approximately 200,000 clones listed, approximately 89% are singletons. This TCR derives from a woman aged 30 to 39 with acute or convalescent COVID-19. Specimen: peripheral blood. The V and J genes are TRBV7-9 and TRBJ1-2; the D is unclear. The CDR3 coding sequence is TGTGCCAGCAGCTTAGAGCCGTTAGGCTACACCTTC. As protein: CASSLEPLGYTF.